The 20 T cell receptor beta chains below were found in one sample sequenced in a study of cytomegalovirus exposure and HLA in healthy donors. PCR primers comprised 60 Vbeta and 13 Jbeta primers. Assay: immunoSEQ multiplex PCR; the TCRdb copy retains only in-frame clones and omits some. The sample yields over 250,000 clones, under 80% seen once. The sample taken for sequencing was PBMCs. These receptor sequences come from a female donor in good health and CMV-seronegative.

The genes are TRBV11-3 and TRBJ2-7; D unclear. Trimming removed 2 bases from V and 6 bases from J, with 5 bases in between. Germline V gene lookup returns CDR1 SGHNT and CDR2 YENEEA. This CDR3 is 11 amino acids long. Here the CDR3 DNA reads TGTGCCAGCAGCTTACGAGGCGAGCAGTACTTC. It translates to CASSLRGEQYF.

The chain employs TRBV2 and TRBJ1-5, with 8 bases that match TRBD1. This CDR3 is built from 16 residues. CDR1 is SNHLY and CDR2 is FYNNEI in the germline V gene. After removal of 6 bases from V and 5 bases from J, the junction contained 12 bases not matched to a gene. The CDR3 bases are TGTGCCAGCAGGGGATGGACAGGGCGCGGTTATCAGCCCCAGCATTTT. It specifies CASRGWTGRGYQPQHF.

The CDR3 loop reads CASSPTRGGGYTF. CDR3 DNA sequence: TGTGCCAGCAGCCCCACCCGGGGGGGTGGCTACACCTTC. The chain couples TRBV11-2 to TRBJ1-2, with TRBD1 as a possible D gene (5 bases). Germline-derived CDR1 and CDR2 are SGHAT and FQNNGV. The CDR3 extends over 13 amino acids. V was cut by 5 bases and J by 7 bases, with 14 bases left in between.

The chain joins TRBV7-2 to TRBJ1-6; D call uncertain. Germline V gene lookup returns CDR1 SGHTA and CDR2 FQGNSA. This CDR3 comprises 15 residues. The V end lost 2 bases, the J end lost 7 bases, and 12 bases lay between the germline ends. CDR3 residues: CASSLSETPNSPLHF. CDR3 coding DNA: TGTGCCAGCAGCTTATCTGAGACACCCAATTCACCCCTCCACTTT.

The V and J genes are TRBV2 and TRBJ1-4; D is possibly TRBD1 (5 bases). V was clipped by 7 bases and J by 8 bases, with 17 bases between them. The CDR3 runs to 14 residues. The V gene's germline CDR1 is SNHLY and CDR2 FYNNEI. The DNA for the CDR3 is TGTGCCAGCAATGGGCCCGGGGGACGAGAAAAACTGTTTTTT. This encodes CASNGPGGREKLFF. Filled out from reference TRBV2 and TRBJ1-4, the complete variable domain reads EPEVTQTPSHQVTQMGQEVILRCVPISNHLYFYWYRQILGQKVEFLVSFYNNEISEKSEIFDDQFSVERPDGSNFTLKIRSTKLEDSAMYFCASNGPGGREKLFFGSGTQLSVL.

V gene TRBV10-2 combines with J gene TRBJ1-1, with 9 bases matching TRBD1. This CDR3 region has 14 residues. J was trimmed by 2 bases and V by 5 bases; bases with no gene match: 3. CDR1 and CDR2 (germline): WSHSY, SAAADI. CDR3 coding DNA: TGCGCCAGCAGTAGACAGGGGGGCAACACTGAAGCTTTCTTT. Translated: CASSRQGGNTEAFF.

This clone was detected a few times. The chain recombines TRBV30 with TRBJ1-3; unclear D gene. The CDR3 runs to 13 residues. V was trimmed by 1 base and J by 9 bases, leaving 13 bases between them. CDR1 and CDR2 (germline): GTSNPN, SVGIG (reference sequence). This chain's CDR3 is CAWSGSNPSTIYF. CDR3 nucleotides: TGTGCCTGGAGTGGAAGTAACCCGAGCACCATATATTTT.

This chain joins TRBV11-3 and TRBJ2-5, with 11 bases that match TRBD2. The CDR3 totals 15 residues. The V segment lost 7 bases and the J segment 3 bases; nucleotides outside the gene matches: 7. Germline CDR1 reads SGHNT; CDR2 reads YENEEA. The CDR3 region is CASTAGLAGEETQYF. The CDR3 DNA is TGTGCCAGCACGGCAGGACTAGCGGGTGAAGAGACCCAGTACTTC.

This clone was observed a handful of times. This chain's CDR3 is CASSTTGVEAFF. In DNA, the CDR3 is TGTGCCAGCAGCACGACAGGAGTTGAAGCTTTCTTT. The rearrangement joins TRBV6-6 to TRBJ1-1; possible D gene TRBD1, 6 bases. Per germline, CDR1 MNHNY and CDR2 SVGAGI (reference sequence). V was cut by 6 bases and J by 7 bases, with 12 bases left in between. The CDR3 is 12 amino acids.

This chain joins TRBV6-5 and TRBJ2-7; 11 bases are a match to TRBD1. The V gene's germline CDR1 is MNHEY and CDR2 SVGAGI. V dropped 0 bases and J dropped 5; count of bases not matched to a gene: 0. This CDR3 comprises 14 residues. For the CDR3, the DNA is TGTGCCAGCAGTTACTCGGGACAGGGGGACGAGCAGTACTTC. Translation gives CASSYSGQGDEQYF.

The chain is built from TRBV5-1 and TRBJ2-7; 9 bases map to TRBD1. In germline, CDR1 is SGHRS, CDR2 YFSETQ. There are 14 residues in the CDR3. The V gene end was trimmed by 10 bases and the J gene end by 3 bases; junction bases not matched to a gene: 11. The CDR3 region is CACRYGTGNYEQYF. The CDR3 region has the DNA TGCGCCTGCCGCTACGGGACAGGGAACTACGAGCAGTACTTC.

This chain uses TRBV30 with TRBJ1-6, with 7 bases lining up with TRBD1. Trimming cost V 5 bases and J 7 bases; bases outside gene matches: 5. The germline gives CDR1 GTSNPN, CDR2 SVGIG (reference sequence). The length of the CDR3 is 13 residues. CDR3 nucleotide sequence: TGTGCCTGGGGAGGGACAGTCAATTCACCCCTCCACTTT. Translating it yields CAWGGTVNSPLHF.

The chain employs TRBV30 and TRBJ1-2; D gene uncertain. Germline V gives CDR1 GTSNPN, CDR2 SVGIG (reference sequence). This CDR3 has 12 residues. Trimming took 5 bases from V and 1 from J, leaving 8 bases between them. CDR3 sequence: CAWGEGNYGYTF. DNA for the CDR3: TGTGCCTGGGGGGAGGGTAACTATGGCTACACCTTC.

The DNA of the CDR3 is TGTGCCAGCAGCTTGTCCGGGACAGATTACGAGCAGTACTTC. It codes for CASSLSGTDYEQYF. The chain combines TRBV7-2 with TRBJ2-7, with 7 bases fitting TRBD1. CDR3 length equals 14 residues. The ends lost 3 bases at V and 4 bases at J; junction bases unmatched: 6. Looked up from germline, CDR1 is SGHTA and CDR2 is FQGNSA.

The chain joins TRBV27 to TRBJ1-2; 10 nucleotides match TRBD1. Germline lookup yields CDR1 MNHEY and CDR2 SMNVEV (reference sequence). Trimming took 3 bases from V and 6 from J; bases not matched to a gene: 7. This CDR3 contains 15 residues. The CDR3 DNA follows: TGTGCCAGCAGTTTTTTTGGGACAGGGGCTGATGGCTACACCTTC. Translating it yields CASSFFGTGADGYTF.

Points on this clone: One junction end does not reproduce the germline sequence, and a read error may be involved. The V gene is TRBV29-1, the J gene TRBJ1-2; 9 positions match TRBD1. CDR1 is SQVTM and CDR2 is ANQGSEA in the germline V gene. The CDR3 has 17 amino acids. Here the CDR3 DNA reads TGCAGCGTGGAAGTTCCGGGACAGGGAAGAAGGAACTATGGCTACACCTTC. As protein: CSVEVPGQGRRNYGYTF.

This clone was seen only a few times. The CDR3 sequence: CASSLRGNQPQHF. CDR3 bases: TGTGCCAGCAGTTTACGGGGCAATCAGCCCCAGCATTTT. The chain couples TRBV27 to TRBJ1-5; D unresolved. This CDR3 has 13 amino acids. Germline CDR1 is MNHEY and CDR2 is SMNVEV (reference sequence). V was shortened by 2 bases and J by 2 bases, with 4 bases between the two germline ends.

The chain is built from TRBV29-1 and TRBJ1-2; TRBD1 might be the D (5 bases). Germline V gene data show CDR1 as SQVTM and CDR2 as ANQGSEA. This CDR3 comprises 12 residues. The germline V and J ends were trimmed by 6 bases and 4 bases, with 12 bases remaining between them. CDR3 coding DNA: TGCAGCGTCGACAGAAGGGGCTATGGCTACACCTTC. Encoded protein: CSVDRRGYGYTF.

This chain joins TRBV27 and TRBJ2-7; 9 positions agree with TRBD1. The CDR3 loop spans 16 amino acids. V lost 0 bases and J lost 3; bases outside the gene matches: 6. CDR1 MNHEY and CDR2 SMNVEV come from the germline V gene (reference sequence). CDR3 region: CASSLSVGTGLYEQYF. CDR3 coding DNA: TGTGCCAGCAGTTTATCGGTTGGGACAGGGCTCTACGAGCAGTACTTC.

This rearrangement joins TRBV11-3 to TRBJ1-1, with D possibly matching TRBD1 (6 bases). The germline V gene encodes CDR1 SGHNT and CDR2 YENEEA. Trimming left V 1 base short and J 4 bases short, with 13 bases between. This CDR3 is 15 amino acids long. The CDR3 here is CASSLVRQAGTEAFF. The CDR3 DNA sequence: TGTGCCAGCAGCTTAGTACGACAGGCGGGCACTGAAGCTTTCTTT.